This T cell receptor (beta chain) is drawn from a study of cytomegalovirus exposure and HLA in healthy donors. Germline CDR1 and CDR2: SQVTM and ANQGSEA. The CDR3 spans 15 residues. Trimming pared 3 bases from V and 5 bases from J, leaving 20 bases between. Libraries were prepared by immunoSEQ multiplex PCR; TCRdb keeps only in-frame clonotypes and omits some of them. Seen here are fewer than 350,000 clones, around 89% observed once, and the top ten hold over 0.85%. The chain is built from TRBV29-1 and TRBJ2-7, with D maybe TRBD2 (5 bases). The TCR originated in a woman in her late teens or twenties in good health and CMV-seronegative. Sequencing was performed on PBMCs. The CDR3 bases are TGCAGCGTTGAGGGTGGCGACGAGGGAAGGAACGAGCAGTACTTC. It is translated as CSVEGGDEGRNEQYF.